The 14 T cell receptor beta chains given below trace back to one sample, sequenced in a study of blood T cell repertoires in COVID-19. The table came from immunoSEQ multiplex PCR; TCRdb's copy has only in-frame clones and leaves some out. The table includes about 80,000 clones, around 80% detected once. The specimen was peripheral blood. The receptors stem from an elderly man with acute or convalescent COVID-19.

In DNA form, the CDR3 reads TGTGCCAGCAGCCGGACGGGATCTTCCTACGAGCAGTACTTC. Its protein is CASSRTGSSYEQYF. The rearrangement joins TRBV5-5 to TRBJ2-7, with D possibly matching TRBD2 (5 bases). There are 14 residues in the CDR3. Germline values: CDR1 SGHKS, CDR2 YYEKEE (reference sequence). V was cut by 4 bases and J by 1 base, with 12 bases left in between.

The CDR3 loop reads CASSFGQGGYEQYF. CDR3 nucleotides: TGTGCCAGCAGCTTCGGACAGGGGGGGTACGAGCAGTACTTC. The chain carries TRBV7-3 and TRBJ2-7; 10 bases fit TRBD1. Germline V gene data show CDR1 as SGHTA and CDR2 as FQGTGA. This CDR3 has 14 residues. J gave up 4 bases and V 3 bases, and 3 bases lay outside the gene matches.

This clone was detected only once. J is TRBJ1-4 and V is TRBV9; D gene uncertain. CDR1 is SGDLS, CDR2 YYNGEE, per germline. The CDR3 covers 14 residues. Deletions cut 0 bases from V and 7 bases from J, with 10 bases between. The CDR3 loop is CASSVDERVEKLFF. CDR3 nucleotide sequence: TGTGCCAGCAGCGTAGACGAGAGGGTTGAAAAACTGTTTTTT.

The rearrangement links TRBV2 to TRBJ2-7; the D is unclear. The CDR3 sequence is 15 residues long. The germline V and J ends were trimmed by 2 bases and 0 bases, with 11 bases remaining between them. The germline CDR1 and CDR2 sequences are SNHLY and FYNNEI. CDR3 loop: CASSEPSVSSYEQYF. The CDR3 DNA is TGTGCCAGCAGTGAACCGAGCGTTAGCTCCTACGAGCAGTACTTC.

CDR3 nucleotide sequence: TGTGCCAGTAGTACACCGGAACGGGGACACGTCGGGCCCCAGCATTTT. Protein: CASSTPERGHVGPQHF. V and J are TRBV19 and TRBJ1-5; the D gene is possibly TRBD1 (6 bases). The V gene's germline CDR1 is LNHDA and CDR2 SQIVND (reference sequence). Between the trimmed V and J ends, which lost 4 bases and 9 bases, there was a span of 22 bases. This CDR3 has 16 residues.

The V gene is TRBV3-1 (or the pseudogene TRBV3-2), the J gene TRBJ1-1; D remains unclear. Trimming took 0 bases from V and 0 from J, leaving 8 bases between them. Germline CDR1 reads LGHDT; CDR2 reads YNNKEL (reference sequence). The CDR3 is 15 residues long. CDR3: CASSQDGGMNTEAFF. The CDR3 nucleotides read TGTGCCAGCAGCCAAGACGGCGGGATGAACACTGAAGCTTTCTTT.

In DNA, the CDR3 is TGTGCCAGCGCCTCTACAGGGGAGATTTTAGAAGCTTTCTTT. Translated: CASASTGEILEAFF. The rearrangement links TRBV27 to TRBJ1-1; TRBD1 matches 7 bases. The length of the CDR3 is 14 residues. Germline V gene lookup returns CDR1 MNHEY and CDR2 SMNVEV (reference sequence). Trimming at V came to 8 bases and at J to 8 bases, leaving 14 bases not matched to a gene.

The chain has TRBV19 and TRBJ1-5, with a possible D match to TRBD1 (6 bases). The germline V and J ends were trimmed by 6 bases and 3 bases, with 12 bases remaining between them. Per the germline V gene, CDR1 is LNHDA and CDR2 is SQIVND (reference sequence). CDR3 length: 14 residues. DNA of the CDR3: TGTGCCAGTAGCCCTGGACAGATCAATCAGCCCCAGCATTTT. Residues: CASSPGQINQPQHF.

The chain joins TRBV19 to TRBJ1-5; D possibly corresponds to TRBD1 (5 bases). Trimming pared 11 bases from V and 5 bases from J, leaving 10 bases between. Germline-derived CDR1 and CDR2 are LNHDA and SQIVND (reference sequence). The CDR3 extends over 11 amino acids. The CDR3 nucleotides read TGTGCCGGACATCGGTATCAGCCCCAGCATTTT. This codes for CAGHRYQPQHF.

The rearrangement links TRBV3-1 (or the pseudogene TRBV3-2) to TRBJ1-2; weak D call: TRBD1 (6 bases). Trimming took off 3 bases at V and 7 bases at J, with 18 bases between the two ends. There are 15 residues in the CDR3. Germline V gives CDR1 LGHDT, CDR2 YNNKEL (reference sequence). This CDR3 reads CASSHRSGALSGYTF. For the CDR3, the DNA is TGTGCCAGCAGCCATCGTTCAGGGGCGCTTAGTGGCTACACCTTC.

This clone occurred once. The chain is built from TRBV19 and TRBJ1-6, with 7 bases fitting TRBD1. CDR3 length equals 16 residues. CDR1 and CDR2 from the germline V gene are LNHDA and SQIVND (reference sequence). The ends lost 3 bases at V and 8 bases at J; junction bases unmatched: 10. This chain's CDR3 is CASSIGPTGRYSPLHF. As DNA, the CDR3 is TGTGCCAGTAGTATTGGTCCGACAGGGAGGTATTCACCCCTCCACTTT.

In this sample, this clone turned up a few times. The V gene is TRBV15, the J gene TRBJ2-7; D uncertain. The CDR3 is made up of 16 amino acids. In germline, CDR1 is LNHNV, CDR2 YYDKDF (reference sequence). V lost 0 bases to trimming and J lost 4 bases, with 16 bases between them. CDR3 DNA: TGTGCCACCAGCAGAGAGGATACGAGCCTCGGGTACGAGCAGTACTTC. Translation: CATSREDTSLGYEQYF.

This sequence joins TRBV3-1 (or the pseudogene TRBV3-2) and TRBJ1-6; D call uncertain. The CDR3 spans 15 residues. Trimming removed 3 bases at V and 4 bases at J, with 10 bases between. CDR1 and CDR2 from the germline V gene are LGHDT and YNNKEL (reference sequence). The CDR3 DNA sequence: TGTGCCAGCAGCCATGCGATCGAATATAATTCACCCCTCCACTTT. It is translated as CASSHAIEYNSPLHF.

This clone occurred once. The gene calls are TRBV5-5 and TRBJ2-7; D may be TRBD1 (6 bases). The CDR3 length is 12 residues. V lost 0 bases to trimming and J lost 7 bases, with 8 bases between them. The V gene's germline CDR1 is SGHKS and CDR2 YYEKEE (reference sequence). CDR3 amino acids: CASSLGQAEQYF. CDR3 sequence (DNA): TGTGCCAGCAGCTTGGGACAGGCGGAGCAGTACTTC.